A selection of T cell receptor beta chains follows, all from one sample in a study of radiation and T cells in renal cell carcinoma. Sequencing used immunoSEQ multiplex PCR; TCRdb keeps in-frame clones, though not all of them. The repertoire holds more than 95,000 clones, with 81% as singletons. Here the sequenced sample was blood, taken from a patient whose treatment included radiotherapy and nephrectomy. Receptor source: a man aged 45-60 years with renal cell carcinoma. Each CDR3 is given with its conserved first and last residue. A D gene is named only where the DNA matches it firmly. Rows give clone size only sometimes, using once, few, many, or a class for an expanded clone.

clone size: NA
V gene: TRBV7-3
J gene: TRBJ2-5
D gene: NA
CDR3 protein: CASSLNRGGPETQYF
CDR3 DNA: TGTGCCAGCAGCTTAAATCGCGGCGGCCCCGAGACCCAGTACTTC

clone size: NA
V gene: TRBV11-3
J gene: TRBJ2-2
D gene: NA
CDR3 protein: CASSLAASYALTGELFF
CDR3 DNA: TGTGCCAGCAGCTTAGCCGCCTCCTACGCTTTGACCGGGGAGCTGTTTTTT

clone size: NA
V gene: TRBV2
J gene: TRBJ2-3
D gene: TRBD2
CDR3 protein: CASLRERADTQYF
CDR3 DNA: TGTGCCAGCCTGCGGGAGAGGGCAGATACGCAGTATTTT

clone size: few
V gene: TRBV10-3
J gene: TRBJ1-6
D gene: TRBD1
CDR3 protein: CATRDRGNSPLHF
CDR3 DNA: TGTGCCACCCGGGACAGGGGGAATTCACCCCTCCACTTT

clone size: NA
V gene: TRBV28
J gene: TRBJ2-7
D gene: TRBD1
CDR3 protein: CASSSFRDRGPEQYF
CDR3 DNA: TGTGCCAGCAGTTCTTTCCGGGACAGGGGGCCCGAGCAGTACTTC

clone size: NA
V gene: TRBV5-1
J gene: TRBJ2-7
D gene: TRBD2
CDR3 protein: CASSGTSGVTYEQYF
CDR3 DNA: TGCGCCAGCAGCGGAACTAGCGGGGTTACCTACGAGCAGTACTTC

clone size: few
V gene: TRBV29-1
J gene: TRBJ2-7
D gene: TRBD1
CDR3 protein: CSVEVRTGRNEQYF
CDR3 DNA: TGCAGCGTTGAAGTGCGGACAGGTAGGAACGAGCAGTACTTC

clone size: NA
V gene: TRBV19
J gene: TRBJ1-6
D gene: NA
CDR3 protein: CASSIIGQSSYNSPLHF
CDR3 DNA: TGTGCCAGTAGTATAATTGGGCAGAGCTCCTATAATTCACCCCTCCACTTT

clone size: NA
V gene: TRBV5-1
J gene: TRBJ1-1
D gene: NA
CDR3 protein: CASSLDSGNTEAFF
CDR3 DNA: TGCGCCAGCAGCTTGGATTCAGGGAACACTGAAGCTTTCTTT

clone size: NA
V gene: TRBV7-9
J gene: TRBJ2-7
D gene: NA
CDR3 protein: CASSFVRKSDEQYF
CDR3 DNA: TGTGCCAGCAGCTTCGTGCGAAAGAGCGACGAGCAGTACTTC

clone size: NA
V gene: TRBV14
J gene: TRBJ2-5
D gene: TRBD2
CDR3 protein: CASSRTSGTAQGTQYF
CDR3 DNA: TGTGCCAGCAGCCGGACTAGCGGGACGGCCCAGGGGACCCAGTACTTC

clone size: NA
V gene: TRBV9
J gene: TRBJ1-3
D gene: TRBD1
CDR3 protein: CASSAPGTGLGNTIYF
CDR3 DNA: TGTGCCAGCAGCGCCCCCGGGACAGGCCTCGGAAACACCATATATTTT

clone size: NA
V gene: TRBV19
J gene: TRBJ2-2
D gene: NA
CDR3 protein: CASSRNGRENTGELFF
CDR3 DNA: TGTGCCAGTAGCCGAAATGGGCGGGAAAACACCGGGGAGCTGTTTTTT